This T cell receptor beta chain was sequenced for a study of T cell responses to AZD1222 COVID-19 vaccine. Across the whole study: Investigators merged groups given second doses at roughly 4 or roughly 12 weeks.

CDR3 length: 14 amino acids. Per germline, CDR1 SNHLY and CDR2 FYNNEI. The V and J ends lost 7 bases and 7 bases, in that order; junction bases with no gene match: 6. The data were produced by immunoSEQ multiplex PCR, yet TCRdb's version contains in-frame clones alone and is incomplete. The table includes under 80,000 clones, about 91% detected once. Sequenced material: peripheral blood, taken on day 0 of AZD1222 vaccination. This TCR came from an adult in good health. The chain has TRBV2 and TRBJ2-2; 10 bases are a match to TRBD2. The CDR3 reads CASIRAGGVGELFF. In nucleotides, the CDR3 is TGTGCCAGCATACGAGCGGGAGGGGTCGGGGAGCTGTTTTTT.